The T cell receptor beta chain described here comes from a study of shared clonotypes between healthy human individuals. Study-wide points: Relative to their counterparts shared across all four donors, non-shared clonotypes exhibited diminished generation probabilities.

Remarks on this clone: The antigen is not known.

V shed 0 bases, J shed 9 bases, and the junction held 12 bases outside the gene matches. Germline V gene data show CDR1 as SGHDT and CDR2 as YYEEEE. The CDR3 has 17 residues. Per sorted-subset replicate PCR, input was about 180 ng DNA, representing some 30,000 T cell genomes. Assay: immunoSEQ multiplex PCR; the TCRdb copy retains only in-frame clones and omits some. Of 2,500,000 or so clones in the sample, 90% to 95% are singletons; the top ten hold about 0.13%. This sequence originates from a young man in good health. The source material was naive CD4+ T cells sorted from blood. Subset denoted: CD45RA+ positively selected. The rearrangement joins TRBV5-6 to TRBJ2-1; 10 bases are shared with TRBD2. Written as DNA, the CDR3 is TGTGCCAGCAGCTTGGTTTCTAGCGGGGGAGGACGGCGTGAGCAGTTCTTC. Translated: CASSLVSSGGGRREQFF.